Following are 17 T cell receptor beta chains from one sample sequenced in a study of regulatory T cells in long-lasting Graves disease. Combining iRepertoire HTBI primers with Arm-PCR of CDR3 regions, the authors built TCR beta libraries. TCRdb processed the multiplex PCR reads anew with MiXCR; each CDR3 protein has one entry. The data show more than 300,000 distinct CDR3 sequences, about 20% seen once. The time point is: persistent/refractory GD, antithyroid drugs over 5 years with positive TRAb. Construction of the TCR library relied on RNA isolated from PBMCs. This specimen was peripheral blood mononuclear cells (PBMCs), taken when the disease was refractory, from a patient treated with antithyroid drugs. These receptors were taken from a female donor with Graves disease.

This clonotype was counted ten times or more. The gene calls are TRBV11-2 and TRBJ1-4, with 7 nucleotides matching TRBD1. The V gene end was trimmed by 1 base and the J gene end by 2 bases; junction bases not matched to a gene: 10. The germline V gene encodes CDR1 SGHAT and CDR2 FQNNGV. This CDR3 is 18 amino acids long. CDR3 in amino acids: CASSLVRQGVGTNEKLFF. Here the CDR3 DNA reads TGTGCCAGCAGCTTAGTTCGGCAGGGGGTTGGCACTAATGAAAAACTGTTTTTT.

This clonotype occurred once. The V gene is TRBV20-1, the J gene TRBJ1-3; TRBD1 agrees at 7 bases. Germline V gene lookup returns CDR1 DFQATT and CDR2 SNEGSKA (reference sequence). J was trimmed by 0 bases and V by 6 bases; bases with no gene match: 11. This CDR3 region has 16 residues. CDR3 residues: CSAPDRTTSSGNTIYF. The CDR3 bases are TGCAGTGCCCCGGACAGGACAACCTCCTCTGGAAACACCATATATTTT.

The V call is TRBV6-1, the J call TRBJ2-1; D is perhaps TRBD1 (5 bases). Germline V gene lookup returns CDR1 MNHNS and CDR2 SASEGT. Deletions cut 5 bases from V and 0 bases from J, with 14 bases between. The CDR3 is 16 residues long. The CDR3, as DNA: TGTGCCAGCAGTAAACAGGTGCCGAGCTCCTACAATGAGCAGTTCTTC. It codes for CASSKQVPSSYNEQFF.

This clonotype appeared many times. The J gene is TRBJ1-2, the V gene TRBV5-1, with 7 positions matching TRBD1. The germline gives CDR1 SGHRS, CDR2 YFSETQ. V lost 4 bases and J lost 1; bases outside the gene matches: 7. The CDR3 is 15 amino acids. This CDR3 is CASSGKGQRNYGYTF. In DNA form, the CDR3 reads TGCGCCAGCAGCGGAAAGGGACAGCGTAACTATGGCTACACCTTC. The full variable domain, rest sourced from reference TRBV5-1 and TRBJ1-2, is KAGVTQTPRYLIKTRGQQVTLSCSPISGHRSVSWYQQTPGQGLQFLFEYFSETQRNKGNFPGRFSGRQFSNSRSEMNVSTLELGDSALYLCASSGKGQRNYGYTFGSGTRLTVV.

This clonotype was recorded many times. V is TRBV2 and J is TRBJ2-7; TRBD1 matches 9 bases. V was pared by 6 bases and J by 6 bases, with 6 bases of the junction left unmatched. The germline gives CDR1 SNHLY, CDR2 FYNNEI. This CDR3 region has 13 residues. CDR3 nucleotides: TGTGCCAGCAGGGGGACAGGGATGGCCGAGCAGTACTTC. It yields the protein CASRGTGMAEQYF.

The chain has TRBV7-9 and TRBJ1-1; D unresolved. Trimming cost V 5 bases and J 11 bases, with 15 bases left between them. The CDR3 is 12 residues long. CDR1 SEHNR and CDR2 FQNEAQ come from the germline V gene (reference sequence). The CDR3 nucleotides read TGTGCCAGCAGCCTCGCGTCCCCGGCGGCTTTCTTT. It yields the protein CASSLASPAAFF.

This clonotype was observed many times. This sequence joins TRBV28 and TRBJ2-7, with 8 bases that match TRBD2. V lost 3 bases, J lost 2 bases, and 9 bases stayed unmatched. The CDR3 length is 16 residues. CDR1 is MDHEN and CDR2 is SYDVKM in the germline V gene. CDR3 sequence (DNA): TGTGCCAGCAGTTTTCACCTAGCGGGCCTAACCTACGAGCAGTACTTC. Protein product: CASSFHLAGLTYEQYF. Filled out from reference TRBV28 and TRBJ2-7, the complete variable domain reads DVKVTQSSRYLVKRTGEKVFLECVQDMDHENMFWYRQDPGLGLRLIYFSYDVKMKEKGDIPEGYSVSREKKERFSLILESASTNQTSMYLCASSFHLAGLTYEQYFGPGTRLTVT.

In its sample, this clonotype was seen many times. The CDR3 sequence is CASSLGLRDNYEQYF. The CDR3 nucleotides read TGTGCCAGCAGCTTAGGCCTCAGGGATAACTACGAGCAGTACTTC. The rearrangement joins TRBV7-9 to TRBJ2-7; a possible D gene is TRBD1 (5 bases). The germline V gene has CDR1 SEHNR and CDR2 FQNEAQ (reference sequence). Trimming took off 1 base at V and 3 bases at J, with 13 bases between the two ends. CDR3 length: 15 residues.

This chain joins TRBV10-2 and TRBJ1-1; D is possibly TRBD1 (5 bases). This CDR3 region has 13 residues. Deletions cut 9 bases from V and 1 base from J, with 12 bases between. Germline CDR1 reads WSHSY; CDR2 reads SAAADI. The CDR3 spells CASTDSPNTEAFF. Here the CDR3 DNA reads TGCGCCAGTACTGACAGTCCGAACACTGAAGCTTTCTTT.

This clonotype came up a few times. The chain couples TRBV6-9 to TRBJ1-4; weak D call: TRBD1 (5 bases). The CDR3 contains 14 residues. Trimming took 3 bases from V and 5 from J, leaving 10 bases between them. Germline CDR1 MNHGY, CDR2 SVAAGI. The CDR3 bases are TGTGCCAGCAGTTACTCAGGGAAGAATGAAAAACTGTTTTTT. This translates into CASSYSGKNEKLFF.

This clonotype was recorded at least ten times. The rearrangement uses TRBV10-2 and TRBJ2-7; D gene unclear. The V end lost 1 base, the J end lost 3 bases, and 7 bases lay between the germline ends. Looked up from germline, CDR1 is WSHSY and CDR2 is SAAADI. The CDR3 is 13 residues long. The CDR3 loop is CASSEFYNYEQYF. CDR3 bases: TGCGCCAGCAGTGAGTTCTACAACTACGAGCAGTACTTC.

As concerns this clonotype: An end of the junction does not agree with germline; a read error may underlie this. V and J are TRBV28 and TRBJ2-1; D remains unclear. The CDR3 has 14 residues. Looked up from germline, CDR1 is MDHEN and CDR2 is SYDVKM. In DNA form, the CDR3 reads TGTGCCAGCAAGAGACGGGCGGAATACAATGGGCAGTTCTTC. Protein product: CASKRRAEYNGQFF.

This clonotype was seen repeatedly, ten times or more. The genes are TRBV7-8 and TRBJ2-7, with 7 bases matching TRBD1. The germline V gene encodes CDR1 SGHVS and CDR2 FQNEAQ. The V gene end was trimmed by 6 bases and the J gene end by 5 bases; junction bases not matched to a gene: 7. CDR3 length: 13 residues. The CDR3 loop reads CASRFLTGDEQYF. CDR3 DNA sequence: TGTGCCAGCAGGTTCCTTACAGGGGACGAGCAGTACTTC.

The chain employs TRBV4-3 and TRBJ1-1, with D hard to call. V was pared by 3 bases and J by 4 bases, with 18 bases between. This CDR3 region has 16 residues. Per germline, CDR1 LGHNA and CDR2 YSLEER. CDR3 bases: TGCGCCAGCAGCCATTCTATAGTAGGGTCGAGCACTGAAGCTTTCTTT. Residues: CASSHSIVGSSTEAFF.

This clonotype was detected a few times. The J gene is TRBJ1-5, the V gene TRBV4-1, with D unresolved. The CDR3 sequence is 15 residues long. V dropped 2 bases and J dropped 7 bases, with 15 bases sitting between them. CDR1 is MGHRA and CDR2 is YSYEKL in the germline V gene. CDR3 protein: CASSQIRTPGQPQHF. The CDR3 DNA reads as TGCGCCAGCAGCCAAATAAGGACCCCGGGGCAGCCCCAGCATTTT.

At least ten counts were recorded for this clonotype. This chain connects TRBV6-1 to TRBJ1-5; D is possibly TRBD1 (5 bases). The V gene's germline CDR1 is MNHNS and CDR2 SASEGT. The V end was cut by 5 bases, the J end by 0 bases, with 14 bases between. CDR3 size: 16 residues. Written as DNA, the CDR3 is TGTGCCAGCAGTAACGCAGGGTTTTATAGCAATCAGCCCCAGCATTTT. This translates into CASSNAGFYSNQPQHF.

Comments on this clonotype: With a much larger clone just one base away, this may be a read error. The chain combines TRBV6-2 or TRBV6-3 with TRBJ1-6; D perhaps matches TRBD1 (5 bases). The germline gives CDR1 MNHEY, CDR2 SVGEGT. This CDR3 contains 14 residues. For the CDR3, the DNA is TGTGTCAGCAGTTACCCGACAGCTAATTCACCCCTCCACTTT. Protein product: CVSSYPTANSPLHF.